Listed below are T cell receptor beta chains from one sample, sequenced in a study of blood T cell repertoires in COVID-19. TCRdb's copy holds only in-frame clones and misses some; the assay was immunoSEQ multiplex PCR. In the table there are a few hundred thousand clones, about 85% of which are singletons. Sequencing used PBMCs or T cells enriched from blood (not recorded which). Receptors were obtained from a middle-aged man who had recovered from COVID-19. Both conserved end residues are part of each CDR3. Fields, in order: J gene, D gene, clone size, V gene, CDR3 protein, CDR3 DNA. A D gene is named only where the DNA matches it firmly. A clone size is listed for some rows: how often the clone was seen (once, few, many), or a class if it is expanded.

j_gene: TRBJ2-7
d_gene: .
abundance: .
v_gene: TRBV7-3
CDR3aa: CASSPGRDGYEQYF
CDR3nt: TGTGCCAGCAGTCCCGGCAGGGATGGCTACGAGCAGTACTTC

j_gene: TRBJ1-1
d_gene: TRBD1
abundance: .
v_gene: TRBV7-6
CDR3aa: CASSFKQGAEAFF
CDR3nt: TGTGCCAGCAGCTTCAAACAGGGGGCGGAAGCTTTCTTT

j_gene: TRBJ1-6
d_gene: TRBD1
abundance: .
v_gene: TRBV19
CDR3aa: CASGTGGGSPLHF
CDR3nt: TGTGCCAGCGGAACAGGGGGAGGTTCACCCCTCCACTTT

j_gene: TRBJ1-2
d_gene: TRBD1
abundance: .
v_gene: TRBV13
CDR3aa: CASSFDRGAGYTF
CDR3nt: TGTGCCAGCAGCTTTGACAGGGGGGCCGGCTACACCTTC

j_gene: TRBJ1-6
d_gene: TRBD1
abundance: .
v_gene: TRBV19
CDR3aa: CATRDSRHSPLHF
CDR3nt: TGTGCCACTAGGGACAGCCGACATTCACCCCTCCACTTT

j_gene: TRBJ1-5
d_gene: .
abundance: .
v_gene: TRBV2
CDR3aa: CASRETSGPQHF
CDR3nt: TGTGCCAGCAGGGAGACCTCGGGGCCCCAGCATTTT

j_gene: TRBJ2-2
d_gene: TRBD1
abundance: .
v_gene: TRBV5-6
CDR3aa: CASSPGQGETGELFF
CDR3nt: TGTGCCAGCAGCCCTGGACAGGGCGAGACCGGGGAGCTGTTTTTT

j_gene: TRBJ1-6
d_gene: .
abundance: few
v_gene: TRBV28
CDR3aa: CASSLLTGRFSPLHF
CDR3nt: TGTGCCAGCAGTTTACTTACAGGGCGGTTTTCACCCCTCCACTTT

j_gene: TRBJ2-7
d_gene: .
abundance: .
v_gene: TRBV7-9
CDR3aa: CASSLGGLYEQYF
CDR3nt: TGTGCCAGCAGCTTGGGGGGGCTCTACGAGCAGTACTTC

j_gene: TRBJ2-2
d_gene: TRBD1
abundance: .
v_gene: TRBV19
CDR3aa: CASSTGTANTGELFF
CDR3nt: TGTGCCAGTAGTACCGGGACAGCAAACACCGGGGAGCTGTTTTTT

j_gene: TRBJ2-2
d_gene: .
abundance: .
v_gene: TRBV18
CDR3aa: CASSPRQANTGELFF
CDR3nt: TGTGCCAGCTCACCAAGACAAGCGAACACCGGGGAGCTGTTTTTT

j_gene: TRBJ2-4
d_gene: TRBD1
abundance: .
v_gene: TRBV27
CDR3aa: CASSSTGTHVPYF
CDR3nt: TGTGCCAGCAGTTCGACAGGGACCCATGTCCCGTACTTC

j_gene: TRBJ1-6
d_gene: .
abundance: once
v_gene: TRBV19
CDR3aa: CASSPLMRPQNSPLHF
CDR3nt: TGTGCCAGTAGTCCCCTAATGAGACCACAGAATTCACCCCTCCACTTT

j_gene: TRBJ1-3
d_gene: .
abundance: once
v_gene: TRBV24-1
CDR3aa: CATSGIREGGKLPGNTIYF
CDR3nt: TGTGCCACCAGCGGAATTCGTGAAGGGGGTAAGCTCCCTGGAAACACCATATATTTT

j_gene: TRBJ1-1
d_gene: TRBD1
abundance: .
v_gene: TRBV7-9
CDR3aa: CASSLSNTGDSEAFF
CDR3nt: TGTGCCAGCAGCTTATCTAATACAGGGGACTCTGAAGCTTTCTTT